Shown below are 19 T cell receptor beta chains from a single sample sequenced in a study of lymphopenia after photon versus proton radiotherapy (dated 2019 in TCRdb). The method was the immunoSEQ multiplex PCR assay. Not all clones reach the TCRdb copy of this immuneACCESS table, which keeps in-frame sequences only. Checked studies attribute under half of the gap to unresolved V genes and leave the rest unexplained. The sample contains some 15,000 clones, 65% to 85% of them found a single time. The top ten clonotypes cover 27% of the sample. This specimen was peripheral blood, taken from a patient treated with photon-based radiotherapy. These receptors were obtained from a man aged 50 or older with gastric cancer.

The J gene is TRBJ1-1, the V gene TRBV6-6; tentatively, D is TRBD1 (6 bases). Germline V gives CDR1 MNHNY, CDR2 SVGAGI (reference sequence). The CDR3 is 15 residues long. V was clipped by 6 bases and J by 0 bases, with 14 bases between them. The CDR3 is CASRIGGPMNTEAFF. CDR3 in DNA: TGTGCCAGCAGAATAGGGGGGCCGATGAACACTGAAGCTTTCTTT.

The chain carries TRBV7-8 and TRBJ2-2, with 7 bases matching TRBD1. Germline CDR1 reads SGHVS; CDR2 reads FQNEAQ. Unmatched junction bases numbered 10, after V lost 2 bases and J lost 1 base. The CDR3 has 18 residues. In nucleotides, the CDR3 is TGTGCCAGCAGCTTAAAGGGCAGGGGGACCGTGAACACCGGGGAGCTGTTTTTT. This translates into CASSLKGRGTVNTGELFF.

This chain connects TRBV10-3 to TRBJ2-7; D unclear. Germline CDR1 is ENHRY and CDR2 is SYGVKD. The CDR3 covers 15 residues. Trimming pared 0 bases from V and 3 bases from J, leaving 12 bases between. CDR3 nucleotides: TGTGCCATCAGTGAGTCCAGGCAGAAGATCTACGAGCAGTACTTC. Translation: CAISESRQKIYEQYF.

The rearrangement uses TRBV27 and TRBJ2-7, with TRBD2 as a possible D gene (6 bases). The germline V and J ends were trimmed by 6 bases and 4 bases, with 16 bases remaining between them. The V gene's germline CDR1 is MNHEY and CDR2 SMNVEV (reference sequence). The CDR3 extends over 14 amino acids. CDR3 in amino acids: CASRPTGVAYEQYV. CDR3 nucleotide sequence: TGTGCCAGCAGGCCCACGGGGGTGGCTTACGAGCAGTACGTC.

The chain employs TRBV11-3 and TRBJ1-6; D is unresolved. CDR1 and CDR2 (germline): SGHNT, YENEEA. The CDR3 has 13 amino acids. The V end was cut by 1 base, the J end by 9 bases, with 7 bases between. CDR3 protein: CASSLAEASPLHF. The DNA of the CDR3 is TGTGCCAGCAGCTTAGCCGAAGCTTCACCCCTCCACTTT.

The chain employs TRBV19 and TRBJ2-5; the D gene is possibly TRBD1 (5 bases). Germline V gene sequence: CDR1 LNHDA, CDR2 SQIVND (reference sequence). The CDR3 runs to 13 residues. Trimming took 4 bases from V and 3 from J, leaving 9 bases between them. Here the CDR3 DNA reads TGTGCCAGTAGTACCACGACAGAAGAGACCCAGTACTTC. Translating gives CASSTTTEETQYF.

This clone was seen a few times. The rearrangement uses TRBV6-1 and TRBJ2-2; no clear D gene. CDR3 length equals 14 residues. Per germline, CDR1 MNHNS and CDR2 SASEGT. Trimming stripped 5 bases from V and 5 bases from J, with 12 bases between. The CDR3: CASSPHRSTGELFF. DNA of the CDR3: TGTGCCAGCAGTCCCCACCGCTCGACCGGGGAGCTGTTTTTT.

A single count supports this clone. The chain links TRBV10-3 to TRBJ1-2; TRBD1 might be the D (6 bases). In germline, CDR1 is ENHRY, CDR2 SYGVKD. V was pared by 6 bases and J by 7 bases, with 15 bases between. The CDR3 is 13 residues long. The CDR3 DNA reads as TGTGCCATCAGCCCCGAGGGGGTCCTTGGCTACACCTTC. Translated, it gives CAISPEGVLGYTF.

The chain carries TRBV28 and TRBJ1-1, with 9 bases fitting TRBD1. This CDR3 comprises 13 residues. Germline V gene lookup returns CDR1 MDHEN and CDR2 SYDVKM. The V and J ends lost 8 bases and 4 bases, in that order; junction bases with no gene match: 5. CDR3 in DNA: TGTGCCAGCGGGACAGGGATGGGCACTGAAGCTTTCTTT. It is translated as CASGTGMGTEAFF. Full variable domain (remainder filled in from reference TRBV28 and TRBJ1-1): DVKVTQSSRYLVKRTGEKVFLECVQDMDHENMFWYRQDPGLGLRLIYFSYDVKMKEKGDIPEGYSVSREKKERFSLILESASTNQTSMYLCASGTGMGTEAFFGQGTRLTVV.

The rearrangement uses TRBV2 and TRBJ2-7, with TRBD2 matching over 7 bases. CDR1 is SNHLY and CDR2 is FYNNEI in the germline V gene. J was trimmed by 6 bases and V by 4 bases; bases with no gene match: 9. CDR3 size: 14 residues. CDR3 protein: CASSVRLAGGEQYV. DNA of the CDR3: TGTGCCAGCAGTGTTCGACTAGCAGGTGGCGAGCAGTACGTC.

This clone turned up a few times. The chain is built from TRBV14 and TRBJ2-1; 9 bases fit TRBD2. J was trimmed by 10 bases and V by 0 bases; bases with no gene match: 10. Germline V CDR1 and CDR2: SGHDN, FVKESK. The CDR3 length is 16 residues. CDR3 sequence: CASSQEVGAGGGEQFF. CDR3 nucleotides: TGTGCCAGCAGCCAAGAAGTAGGAGCGGGGGGAGGGGAGCAGTTCTTC.

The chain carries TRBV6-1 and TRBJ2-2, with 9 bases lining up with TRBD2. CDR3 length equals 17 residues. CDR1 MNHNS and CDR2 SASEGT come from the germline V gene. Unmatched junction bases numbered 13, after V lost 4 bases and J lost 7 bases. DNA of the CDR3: TGTGCCAGCAGTGCGTTGCCGGGGACTAGCCTTGGCGGGGAGCTGTTTTTT. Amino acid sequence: CASSALPGTSLGGELFF.

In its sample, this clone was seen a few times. The CDR3 region is CASSARQAYYGYTF. Here the CDR3 DNA reads TGTGCCTCGTCAGCCCGACAGGCATACTATGGCTACACCTTC. This rearrangement joins TRBV30 to TRBJ1-2, with a tentative D call TRBD1 (6 bases). The CDR3 spans 14 residues. Germline lookup yields CDR1 GTSNPN and CDR2 SVGIG (reference sequence). V was clipped by 7 bases and J by 3 bases, with 18 bases between them.

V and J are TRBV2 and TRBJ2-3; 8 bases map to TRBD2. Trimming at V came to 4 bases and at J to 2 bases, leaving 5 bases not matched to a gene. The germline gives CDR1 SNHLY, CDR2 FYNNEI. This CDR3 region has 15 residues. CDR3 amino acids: CASSVRGAITDTQYF. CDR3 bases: TGTGCCAGCAGTGTGCGGGGGGCGATCACAGATACGCAGTATTTT. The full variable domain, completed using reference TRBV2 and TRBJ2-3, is EPEVTQTPSHQVTQMGQEVILRCVPISNHLYFYWYRQILGQKVEFLVSFYNNEISEKSEIFDDQFSVERPDGSNFTLKIRSTKLEDSAMYFCASSVRGAITDTQYFGPGTRLTVL.

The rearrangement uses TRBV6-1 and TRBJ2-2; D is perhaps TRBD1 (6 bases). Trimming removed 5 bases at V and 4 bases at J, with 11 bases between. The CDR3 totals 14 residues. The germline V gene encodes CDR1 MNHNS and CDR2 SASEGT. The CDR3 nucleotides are TGTGCCAGCAGTTCAAGCAGGGGCACCGGGGAGCTGTTTTTT. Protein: CASSSSRGTGELFF.

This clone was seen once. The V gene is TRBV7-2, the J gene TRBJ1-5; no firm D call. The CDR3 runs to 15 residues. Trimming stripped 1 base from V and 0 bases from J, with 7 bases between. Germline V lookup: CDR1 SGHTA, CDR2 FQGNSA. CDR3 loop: CASSLEVYSNQPQHF. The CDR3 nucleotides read TGTGCCAGCAGCTTAGAAGTTTATAGCAATCAGCCCCAGCATTTT. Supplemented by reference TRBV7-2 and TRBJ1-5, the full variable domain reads GAGVSQSPSNKVTEKGKDVELRCDPISGHTALYWYRQSLGQGLEFLIYFQGNSAPDKSGLPSDRFSAERTGGSVSTLTIQRTQQEDSAVYLCASSLEVYSNQPQHFGDGTRLSIL.

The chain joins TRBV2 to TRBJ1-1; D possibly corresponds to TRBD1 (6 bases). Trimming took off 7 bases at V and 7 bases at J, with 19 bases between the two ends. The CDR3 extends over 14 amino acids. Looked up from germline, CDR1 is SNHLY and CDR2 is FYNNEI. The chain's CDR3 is CASTQDRPAYEAFF. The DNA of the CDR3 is TGTGCCAGCACCCAGGACAGACCTGCCTATGAAGCTTTCTTT.

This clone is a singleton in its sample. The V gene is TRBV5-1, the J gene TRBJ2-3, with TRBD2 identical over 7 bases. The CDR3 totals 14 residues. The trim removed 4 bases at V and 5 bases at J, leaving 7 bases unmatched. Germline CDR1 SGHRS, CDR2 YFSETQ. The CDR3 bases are TGCGCCAGCAGCGGCGGACTAGTCGGAGATACGCAGTATTTT. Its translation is CASSGGLVGDTQYF.

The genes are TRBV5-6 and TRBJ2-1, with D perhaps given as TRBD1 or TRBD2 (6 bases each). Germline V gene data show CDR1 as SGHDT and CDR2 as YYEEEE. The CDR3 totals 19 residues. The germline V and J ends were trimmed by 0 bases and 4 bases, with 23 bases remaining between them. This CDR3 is CASSLVTGTPDRGYNEQFF. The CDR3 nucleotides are TGTGCCAGCAGCTTGGTTACAGGGACTCCGGATCGGGGTTACAATGAGCAGTTCTTC.